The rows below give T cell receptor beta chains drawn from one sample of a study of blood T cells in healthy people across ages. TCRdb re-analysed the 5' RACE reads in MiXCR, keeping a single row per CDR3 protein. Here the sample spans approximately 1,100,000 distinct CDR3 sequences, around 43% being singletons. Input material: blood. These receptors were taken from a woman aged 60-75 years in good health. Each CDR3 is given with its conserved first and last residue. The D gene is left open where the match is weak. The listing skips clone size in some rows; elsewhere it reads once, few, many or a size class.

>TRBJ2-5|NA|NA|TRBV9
CASSVEDNEQYF
TGTGCCAGCAGCGTAGAAGACAATGAGCAGTACTTC
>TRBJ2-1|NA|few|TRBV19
CASTDRPGNEQFF
TGTGCCAGTACCGACCGTCCGGGCAATGAGCAGTTCTTC
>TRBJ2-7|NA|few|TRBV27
CASGILSGNNEQYF
TGTGCCAGCGGTATCTTGTCAGGAAACAATGAGCAGTACTTC
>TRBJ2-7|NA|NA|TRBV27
CASSLGLGGKSSYEQYF
TGTGCCAGCAGTTTAGGGTTGGGCGGGAAGAGCTCCTACGAGCAGTACTTC
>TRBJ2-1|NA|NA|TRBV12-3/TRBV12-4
CASIRASVPSSYNEQFF
TGTGCCAGCATCCGGGCGAGTGTACCAAGCTCCTACAATGAGCAGTTCTTC
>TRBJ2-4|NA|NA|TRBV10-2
CASSELGGSKNIQYF
TGCGCCAGCAGTGAGTTGGGGGGATCCAAAAACATTCAGTACTTC
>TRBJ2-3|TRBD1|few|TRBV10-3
CAISNRDRAADTQYF
TGTGCCATCAGCAACCGGGACAGGGCGGCAGATACGCAGTATTTT
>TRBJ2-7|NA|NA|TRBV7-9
CASSARIADSSYEQYF
TGTGCCAGCAGCGCCCGGATAGCGGACAGCTCCTACGAGCAGTACTTC
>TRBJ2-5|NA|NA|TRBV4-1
CASSQGQGSAETQYF
TGCGCCAGCAGCCAAGGCCAGGGGTCCGCAGAGACCCAGTACTTC
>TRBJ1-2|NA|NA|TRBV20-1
CSARRPGTPGYTF
TGCAGTGCTCGAAGACCGGGAACCCCAGGCTACACCTTC
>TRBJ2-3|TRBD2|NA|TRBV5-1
CASSLSRAGTSTDTQYF
TGCGCCAGCAGCTTGTCAAGAGCGGGAACGAGCACAGATACGCAGTATTTT
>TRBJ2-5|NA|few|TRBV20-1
CSAREGGWETQYF
TGCAGTGCTAGAGAGGGGGGCTGGGAGACCCAGTACTTC
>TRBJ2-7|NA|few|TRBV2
CASSEILSSYEQYF
TGTGCCAGCAGTGAAATCCTCAGTTCCTACGAGCAGTACTTC
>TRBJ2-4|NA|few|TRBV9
CAGSPRENLAKNIQYF
TGTGCCGGCAGCCCCCGGGAGAACTTAGCCAAAAACATTCAGTACTTC
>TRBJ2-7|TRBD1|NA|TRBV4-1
CASSQHPSDRAGEQYF
TGCGCCAGCAGCCAACACCCCTCGGACAGGGCAGGCGAGCAGTACTTC
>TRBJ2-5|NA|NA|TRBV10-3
CAICAGARGETQYF
TGTGCCATCTGCGCGGGGGCGCGAGGCGAGACCCAGTACTTC
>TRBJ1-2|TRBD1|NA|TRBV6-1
CASILGQVGGYTF
TGTGCCAGCATACTCGGACAGGTTGGTGGCTACACCTTC
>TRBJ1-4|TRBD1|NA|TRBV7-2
CASSLASGGINEKLFF
TGTGCCAGCAGCTTAGCTTCAGGGGGCATTAATGAAAAACTGTTTTTT
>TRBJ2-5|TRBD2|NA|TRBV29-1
CSAPLGGYQETQYF
TGCAGCGCTCCCCTGGGGGGGTACCAAGAGACCCAGTACTTC
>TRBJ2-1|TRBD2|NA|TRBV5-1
CASRGLAGGVKEQFF
TGCGCCAGCAGGGGACTAGCAGGAGGGGTCAAGGAGCAGTTCTTC
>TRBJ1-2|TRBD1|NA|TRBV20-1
CSARTGQVEGYTF
TGCAGTGCTAGAACCGGACAGGTTGAAGGCTACACCTTC
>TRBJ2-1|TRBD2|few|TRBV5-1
CASSPRGAGGHNEQFF
TGCGCCAGCAGCCCCAGGGGAGCGGGAGGTCACAATGAGCAGTTCTTC
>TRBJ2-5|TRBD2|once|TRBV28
CASSLAGGPGYF
TGTGCCAGCAGCCTAGCGGGAGGGCCGGGGTACTTC
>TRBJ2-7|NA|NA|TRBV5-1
CASHRDSHSYEQYF
TGCGCCAGTCACCGGGACTCCCACTCCTACGAGCAGTACTTC
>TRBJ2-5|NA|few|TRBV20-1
CSQIRTLQETQYF
TGCAGTCAGATCCGGACTCTCCAAGAGACCCAGTACTTC
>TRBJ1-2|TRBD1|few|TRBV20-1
CSARDLKRGTDYGYTF
TGCAGTGCTAGGGATCTCAAAAGAGGGACAGACTATGGCTACACCTTC
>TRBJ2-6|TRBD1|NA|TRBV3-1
CASSPLGQGLTGANVLTF
TGTGCCAGCAGCCCATTGGGACAGGGATTGACTGGGGCCAACGTCCTGACTTTC
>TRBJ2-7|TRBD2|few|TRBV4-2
CASSQDPGLASYEQYF
TGTGCCAGCAGCCAAGATCCGGGACTAGCCTCCTACGAGCAGTACTTC
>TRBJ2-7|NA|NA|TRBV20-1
CSGQEGIYEQYF
TGCAGCGGACAGGAGGGCATATACGAGCAGTACTTC
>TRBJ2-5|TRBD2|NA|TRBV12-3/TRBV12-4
CASSLYGGDETQYF
TGTGCCAGCAGTTTATATGGGGGGGACGAGACCCAGTACTTC
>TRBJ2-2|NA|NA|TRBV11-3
CASSAQIGGELFF
TGTGCCAGCAGCGCGCAGATCGGCGGGGAGCTGTTTTTT
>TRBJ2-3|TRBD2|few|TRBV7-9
CASSSSGDYLTDTQYF
TGTGCCAGCAGCTCTAGTGGGGACTACCTCACAGATACGCAGTATTTT
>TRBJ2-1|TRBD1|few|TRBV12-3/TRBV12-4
CASRRDRGRRINEQFF
TGTGCCAGCAGACGAGACAGGGGGCGACGAATCAATGAGCAGTTCTTC
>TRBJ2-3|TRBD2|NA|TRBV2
CASSGRTLAGAVSSTDTQYF
TGTGCCAGCAGTGGAAGGACACTAGCGGGGGCGGTTTCTAGCACAGATACGCAGTATTTT
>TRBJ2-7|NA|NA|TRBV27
CATSRRPVSYEQYF
TGTGCCACGAGTAGACGTCCAGTCTCCTACGAGCAGTACTTC